These 19 T cell receptor beta chains were all obtained from the same sample, sequenced in a study of T cell responses to AZD1222 COVID-19 vaccine. Sequencing used immunoSEQ multiplex PCR; TCRdb keeps in-frame clones, though not all of them. The sample has 100,000 to 150,000 clones; approximately 85% are singletons. The sample in question was peripheral blood, obtained 28 days after the second AZD1222 dose. The source of these receptors is an adult who received the AZD1222 COVID-19 vaccine.

V is TRBV30 and J is TRBJ1-6, with D possibly TRBD1 on 5 matching bases. The V end was cut by 1 base, the J end by 6 bases, with 7 bases between. From germline, CDR1 is GTSNPN and CDR2 SVGIG (reference sequence). The CDR3 loop spans 13 amino acids. CDR3 DNA sequence: TGTGCCTGGAGTGAACAGGTTAATTCACCCCTCCACTTT. Protein sequence: CAWSEQVNSPLHF.

The V call is TRBV29-1, the J call TRBJ1-4; D gene uncertain. The germline gives CDR1 SQVTM, CDR2 ANQGSEA. V was shortened by 7 bases and J by 0 bases, with 24 bases between the two germline ends. There are 18 residues in the CDR3. This CDR3 is CSASPPAQLTATNEKLFF. The DNA of the CDR3 is TGCAGCGCATCCCCCCCAGCACAGCTTACTGCAACTAATGAAAAACTGTTTTTT. The variable domain in full, with the rest retrieved from reference TRBV29-1 and TRBJ1-4, is SAVISQKPSRDICQRGTSLTIQCQVDSQVTMMFWYRQQPGQSLTLIATANQGSEATYESGFVIDKFPISRPNLTFSTLTVSNMSPEDSSIYLCSASPPAQLTATNEKLFFGSGTQLSVL.

This chain's CDR3 is CASSVHLLGSGNTIYF. CDR3 in DNA: TGCGCCAGCAGCGTACACCTCTTAGGGTCTGGAAACACCATATATTTT. The V call is TRBV5-1, the J call TRBJ1-3; D uncertain. The CDR3 is 16 residues long. V lost 4 bases to trimming and J lost 1 base, with 15 bases between them. Germline V gives CDR1 SGHRS, CDR2 YFSETQ.

This chain connects TRBV7-9 to TRBJ1-6; possible D gene TRBD1, 6 bases. This CDR3 spans 13 amino acids. Trimming left V 4 bases short and J 13 bases short, with 14 bases between. Germline loops: CDR1 SEHNR, CDR2 FQNEAQ (reference sequence). CDR3 protein: CASSYPQGYPLHF. The CDR3 DNA sequence: TGTGCCAGCAGCTACCCTCAGGGGTATCCCCTCCACTTT.

This rearrangement joins TRBV5-6 to TRBJ2-5, with a weak D call TRBD1 (6 bases). From germline, CDR1 is SGHDT and CDR2 YYEEEE. Trimming pared 2 bases from V and 1 base from J, leaving 15 bases between. The CDR3 covers 16 residues. CDR3 sequence reads: CASSFGQSSFQETQYF. CDR3 in DNA: TGTGCCAGCAGCTTTGGACAGTCTTCCTTCCAAGAGACCCAGTACTTC.

This clone was counted a single time. The rearrangement links TRBV6-5 to TRBJ1-1; no definite D call. CDR1 MNHEY and CDR2 SVGAGI come from the germline V gene. The CDR3 runs to 16 residues. Between the trimmed V and J ends, which lost 0 bases and 2 bases, there was a span of 13 bases. The CDR3 coding sequence is TGTGCCAGCAGTTACTCCGGGCTGATGAGAAACACTGAAGCTTTCTTT. Translated, it gives CASSYSGLMRNTEAFF.

J is TRBJ1-2 and V is TRBV4-1, with D unresolved. Germline CDR1 and CDR2: MGHRA and YSYEKL. CDR3 length equals 14 residues. The germline V and J ends were trimmed by 0 bases and 4 bases, with 9 bases remaining between them. Here the CDR3 DNA reads TGCGCCAGCAGCCAAGACACGGGTAGCTATGGCTACACCTTC. This sequence encodes CASSQDTGSYGYTF.

The chain has TRBV4-1 and TRBJ1-3; 8 bases align to TRBD1. Germline V gene lookup returns CDR1 MGHRA and CDR2 YSYEKL. Losses at the gene ends were 1 base for V and 0 bases for J; bases not matched to a gene: 5. The CDR3 runs to 17 residues. CDR3 sequence: CASSQGQGLSSGNTIYF. Here the CDR3 DNA reads TGCGCCAGCAGCCAAGGACAGGGGCTCAGCTCTGGAAACACCATATATTTT.

The chain has TRBV19 and TRBJ1-3; D gene ambiguous. The CDR3 is made up of 14 amino acids. Germline CDR1 is LNHDA and CDR2 is SQIVND (reference sequence). V was clipped by 6 bases and J by 0 bases, with 9 bases between them. DNA for the CDR3: TGTGCCAGTAGCCCTTTAAGCTCTGGAAACACCATATATTTT. It specifies CASSPLSSGNTIYF.

V usage is TRBV13 and J usage is TRBJ1-1; D is uncertain. V was cut by 5 bases and J by 5 bases, with 15 bases left in between. Germline V lookup: CDR1 PRHDT, CDR2 FYEKMQ (reference sequence). The CDR3 covers 14 residues. CDR3 loop: CASSPHPGITEAFF. The DNA for the CDR3 is TGTGCCAGCAGCCCCCACCCGGGTATAACTGAAGCTTTCTTT.

This clone was found once. V gene TRBV28 combines with J gene TRBJ1-1; D is unresolved. CDR1 is MDHEN, CDR2 SYDVKM, per germline. The germline V and J ends were trimmed by 8 bases and 3 bases, with 10 bases remaining between them. The CDR3 loop spans 12 amino acids. As DNA, the CDR3 is TGTGCCAGCCATCGGGAGGACACTGAAGCTTTCTTT. Encoded protein: CASHREDTEAFF.

The V and J genes are TRBV5-6 and TRBJ2-2, with D unresolved. CDR3 length: 13 residues. Trimming cost V 3 bases and J 6 bases, with 9 bases left between them. Germline V CDR1 and CDR2: SGHDT, YYEEEE. This CDR3 reads CASSSSGSGELFF. The CDR3 coding sequence is TGTGCCAGCAGCTCCTCGGGTTCCGGGGAGCTGTTTTTT.

V gene TRBV28 combines with J gene TRBJ1-4; D perhaps matches TRBD1 (5 bases). This CDR3 is built from 16 residues. The germline gives CDR1 MDHEN, CDR2 SYDVKM. V was trimmed by 6 bases and J by 7 bases, leaving 21 bases between them. The CDR3 DNA sequence: TGTGCCAGCAGCCTGGCGGGGAGTGGGGGTCTTGAAAAACTGTTTTTT. Translation gives CASSLAGSGGLEKLFF.

The chain recombines TRBV5-1 with TRBJ2-7; 9 bases are a match to TRBD1. This CDR3 region has 15 residues. V lost 6 bases to trimming and J lost 3 bases; unmatched junction nucleotides: 10. Germline V gene lookup returns CDR1 SGHRS and CDR2 YFSETQ. CDR3 DNA: TGCGCCAGCACCCGGACAGGGGAAGCTAACTACGAGCAGTACTTC. Translation gives CASTRTGEANYEQYF.

This chain connects TRBV20-1 to TRBJ2-1; D is possibly TRBD2 (6 bases). Germline CDR1 and CDR2: DFQATT and SNEGSKA (reference sequence). Trimming pared 3 bases from V and 9 bases from J, leaving 9 bases between. This CDR3 has 11 amino acids. The CDR3 loop reads CSASRGIEQFF. The CDR3 region has the DNA TGCAGTGCTAGTCGGGGGATTGAGCAGTTCTTC.

The genes are TRBV28 and TRBJ1-5, with D hard to call. V was pared by 8 bases and J by 0 bases, with 14 bases between. CDR3 length: 15 residues. Germline CDR1 and CDR2: MDHEN and SYDVKM. The CDR3 DNA follows: TGTGCCAGCCGCGGACGGGGTAATAGCAATCAGCCCCAGCATTTT. As protein: CASRGRGNSNQPQHF.

This clone has just one count. The chain carries TRBV7-2 and TRBJ1-5; D is uncertain. Deletions cut 6 bases from V and 0 bases from J, with 12 bases between. Germline V CDR1 and CDR2: SGHTA, FQGNSA. CDR3 length: 15 amino acids. The chain's CDR3 is CASSPGFLSNQPQHF. The CDR3 DNA reads TGTGCCAGCAGTCCCGGGTTTCTTAGCAATCAGCCCCAGCATTTT.

This rearrangement joins TRBV27 to TRBJ1-5; D is unclear. The length of the CDR3 is 15 residues. The V gene lost 4 bases and the J gene lost 2 bases, with 12 bases spanning the gap. CDR1 and CDR2 (germline): MNHEY, SMNVEV (reference sequence). The CDR3 sequence: CASSSQFGGNQPQHF. Here the CDR3 DNA reads TGTGCCAGCAGTTCCCAGTTTGGGGGCAATCAGCCCCAGCATTTT.

This clone was seen a single time. The genes are TRBV5-4 and TRBJ2-5, with D tentatively TRBD1 (7 bases). The CDR3 is 14 residues long. V dropped 7 bases and J dropped 1 base, with 14 bases sitting between them. Germline CDR1 is SGHNT and CDR2 is YYREEE (reference sequence). The CDR3 here is CASHPQGGQETQYF. CDR3 DNA: TGTGCCAGCCACCCCCAGGGGGGCCAAGAGACCCAGTACTTC.